This T cell receptor (beta chain) derives from a study of long-term antiretroviral therapy in people with HIV. Study-wide points: In samples taken after ART, diversity increased but remained below transplant donor control levels. The range of CDR3 lengths in HIV repertoires proved narrower than that found in controls.

A v3.0 immunoSEQ assay was performed at survey level. Assay used: immunoSEQ multiplex PCR; TCRdb lists only in-frame clones, some missing. The sample has some 25,000 clones, roughly 88% seen once. Trimming removed 6 bases from V and 0 bases from J, with 11 bases in between. The germline gives CDR1 SEHNR, CDR2 FQNEAQ (reference sequence). There are 14 residues in the CDR3. About this clone: Its specificity is unknown.

The genes are TRBV7-9 and TRBJ1-1; D is possibly TRBD1 (5 bases). The sequenced sample was unsorted PBMCs, obtained around 4.6 years after starting antiretroviral therapy. The TCR originated in a man aged 25 to 40 with HIV. CDR3 loop: CASRGDRVNTEAFF. Here the CDR3 DNA reads TGTGCCAGCAGAGGTGACAGAGTGAACACTGAAGCTTTCTTT.